Presented here are 27 T cell receptor beta chains from one specimen sequenced in a study of T cells in Graves' hyperthyroidism and ophthalmopathy. TCR beta CDR3 regions were amplified from RNA. The HTBI primer set drove a first-round RT-PCR of the TCR CDR3. TCRdb re-called the multiplex PCR reads with MiXCR, one entry per CDR3 protein. The sample comprises 480,000 or so distinct CDR3 sequences, 40% to 50% of which are singletons, and about 45% rests with the top ten. Input material: peripheral blood or thyroid tissue (not recorded which). The receptor source for this set is an adult woman with Graves' disease, either hyperthyroidism or ophthalmopathy (not recorded which).

This clonotype showed up just a few times. The chain uses TRBV25-1 and TRBJ2-7; TRBD1 matches 11 bases. Germline assignment: CDR1 MGHDK and CDR2 SYGVNS. The junction had 6 bases not matched to a gene; V was cut back by 3 bases and J by 5 bases. There are 15 residues in the CDR3. DNA for the CDR3: TGTGCCAGCAGTGACTGGACAGGGGGCGGGGACGAGCAGTACTTC. As protein: CASSDWTGGGDEQYF.

Comment on this clonotype: Possible read error: a much larger clone is one base away. This rearrangement joins TRBV20-1 to TRBJ1-4; D may be TRBD1 (5 bases). The CDR3 loop spans 14 amino acids. Looked up from germline, CDR1 is DFQATT and CDR2 is SNEGSKA (reference sequence). The ends were cut back, 7 bases at V and 2 bases at J, with 14 bases in the middle. The CDR3 loop reads CSVSPRVTNEKLFF. The DNA of the CDR3 is TGCAGTGTTAGCCCCAGGGTTACTAATGAAAAACTGTTTTTT.

This clonotype occurred many times. At one end, the junction sequence differs from germline, possibly due to a read error. The J gene is TRBJ2-5, the V gene TRBV7-7; 7 positions agree with TRBD2. This CDR3 spans 15 amino acids. Germline V gene sequence: CDR1 SSHAT, CDR2 FNYEAQ (reference sequence). As DNA, the CDR3 is TGTGCTAGCAGCTTAGCCAACGGGAGGCAAGAGACCCAGTACTTC. Translation gives CASSLANGRQETQYF. Supplemented by reference TRBV7-7 and TRBJ2-5, the full variable domain reads GAGVSQSPRYKVTKRGQDVTLRCDPISSHATLYWYQQALGQGPEFLTYFNYEAQPDKSGLPSDRFSAERPEGSISTLTIQRTEQRDSAMYRCASSLANGRQETQYFGPGTRLLVL.

Many counts were recorded for this clonotype. The chain carries TRBV29-1 and TRBJ1-1, with D tentatively TRBD1 (6 bases). Germline V gives CDR1 SQVTM, CDR2 ANQGSEA. The CDR3 covers 14 residues. Trimming left V 4 bases short and J 2 bases short, with 14 bases between. The CDR3 DNA reads as TGCAGCGTTGCTGACAGGCCACATAACACTGAAGCTTTCTTT. Encoded protein: CSVADRPHNTEAFF.

In its sample, this clonotype was seen many times. V is TRBV7-3 and J is TRBJ2-3; D is undetermined. Per the germline V gene, CDR1 is SGHTA and CDR2 is FQGTGA. The germline V and J ends were trimmed by 4 bases and 7 bases, with 9 bases remaining between them. The CDR3 covers 12 residues. The CDR3 reads CASSSDGHTQYF. The CDR3 DNA sequence: TGTGCCAGCAGCTCCGACGGACATACGCAGTATTTT.

The chain carries TRBV25-1 and TRBJ1-1; D remains unclear. The CDR3 length is 12 residues. Trimming shortened V by 3 bases and J by 4 bases, and 6 bases separated the two germline ends. CDR1 is MGHDK and CDR2 is SYGVNS in the germline V gene. The CDR3 DNA is TGTGCCAGCAGTGATGTAGGCACTGAAGCTTTCTTT. This gives the protein CASSDVGTEAFF.

This chain uses TRBV10-3 with TRBJ2-7; D is possibly TRBD1 (5 bases). The CDR3 length is 14 residues. The V gene lost 4 bases and the J gene lost 6 bases, with 16 bases spanning the gap. Germline values: CDR1 ENHRY, CDR2 SYGVKD. CDR3 in amino acids: CAISGLDILGEQYF. The CDR3 DNA follows: TGTGCCATCAGTGGGCTGGACATTCTTGGCGAGCAGTACTTC.

This chain connects TRBV7-9 to TRBJ1-1, with TRBD1 as a possible D gene (5 bases). CDR1 is SEHNR, CDR2 FQNEAQ, per germline (reference sequence). The CDR3 consists of 15 residues. V gave up 3 bases and J gave up 1 base, with 12 bases separating them. CDR3 DNA sequence: TGTGCCAGCAGCTTCTCGTACAGGCCGAACACTGAAGCTTTCTTT. Amino acid sequence: CASSFSYRPNTEAFF.

The sample holds a few counts of this clonotype. This chain links TRBV12-3 or TRBV12-4 with TRBJ1-5; D ambiguous. The V end was cut by 1 base, the J end by 5 bases, with 9 bases between. The CDR3 loop spans 14 amino acids. The CDR3 here is CASSLEIVDQPQHF. The CDR3 nucleotides are TGTGCCAGCAGTTTAGAGATAGTCGATCAGCCCCAGCATTTT.

The chain uses TRBV28 and TRBJ1-1; D might be TRBD1 (5 bases). Trimming left V 1 base short and J 1 base short, with 10 bases between. CDR1 MDHEN and CDR2 SYDVKM come from the germline V gene. The CDR3 is 15 amino acids. CDR3 DNA: TGTGCCAGCAGTTTATTTCACAGGCGGAACACTGAAGCTTTCTTT. This codes for CASSLFHRRNTEAFF.

This clonotype was detected many times. V gene TRBV29-1 combines with J gene TRBJ1-1, with TRBD1 matching over 8 bases. The CDR3 is made up of 14 amino acids. The V gene end was trimmed by 7 bases and the J gene end by 4 bases; junction bases not matched to a gene: 11. Germline V gives CDR1 SQVTM, CDR2 ANQGSEA. As DNA, the CDR3 is TGCAGCGGGGGGGCAGGGGGCTGGAGCACTGAAGCTTTCTTT. This codes for CSGGAGGWSTEAFF.

V gene TRBV29-1 combines with J gene TRBJ2-5, with 10 bases aligning to TRBD2. CDR1 is SQVTM, CDR2 ANQGSEA, per germline. There are 14 residues in the CDR3. V was pared by 6 bases and J by 5 bases, with 9 bases of the junction left unmatched. The CDR3 bases are TGCAGCGTCCATACCGGGACTAGCGAGGAGACCCAGTACTTC. Its protein is CSVHTGTSEETQYF.

This clonotype was recorded a few times. Possible read error: a much larger clone is one base away. The chain has TRBV28 and TRBJ1-6; 7 nucleotides line up with TRBD1. Germline V gene sequence: CDR1 MDHEN, CDR2 SYDVKM. V shed 8 bases, J shed 0 bases, and the junction held 4 bases outside the gene matches. This CDR3 contains 15 residues. CDR3 in DNA: TGTGCCAGCGCGACAGGGAGCTCCTATAATTCACCCCTCCACTTT. It specifies CASATGSSYNSPLHF.

The chain is built from TRBV10-3 and TRBJ1-5, with D tentatively TRBD1 (5 bases). Germline V lookup: CDR1 ENHRY, CDR2 SYGVKD. Between the trimmed V and J ends, which lost 4 bases and 4 bases, there was a span of 8 bases. The CDR3 length is 13 residues. In DNA, the CDR3 is TGTGCCATCAGTGGCAGGGAGAATCAGCCCCAGCATTTT. Amino acids: CAISGRENQPQHF.

This clonotype was detected only a few times. This chain links TRBV7-3 with TRBJ1-1; possibly TRBD1 for D (5 bases). Trimming shortened V by 2 bases and J by 1 base, and 8 bases separated the two germline ends. This CDR3 contains 14 residues. CDR1 SGHTA and CDR2 FQGTGA come from the germline V gene. CDR3 in DNA: TGTGCCAGCAGCTTAGCCGGACAGAACACTGAAGCTTTCTTT. Translation gives CASSLAGQNTEAFF.

The chain has TRBV27 and TRBJ2-2; unclear D gene. The CDR3 runs to 12 residues. Trimming removed 6 bases from V and 6 bases from J, with 8 bases in between. Germline CDR1 and CDR2: MNHEY and SMNVEV (reference sequence). The CDR3 is CASRYLAGELFF. The CDR3, as DNA: TGTGCCAGCAGATACTTGGCCGGGGAGCTGTTTTTT.

The chain is built from TRBV6-5 and TRBJ1-1, with D uncertain. The CDR3 totals 14 residues. Germline CDR1 MNHEY, CDR2 SVGAGI. V lost 5 bases and J lost 0, with 10 bases in between. The CDR3 spells CASSAWTVNTEAFF. Written as DNA, the CDR3 is TGTGCCAGCAGTGCTTGGACGGTGAACACTGAAGCTTTCTTT.

This clonotype was observed a handful of times. This chain joins TRBV10-2 and TRBJ1-1; D is perhaps TRBD1 (5 bases). Trimming stripped 3 bases from V and 3 bases from J, with 17 bases between. Germline V lookup: CDR1 WSHSY, CDR2 SAAADI. This CDR3 comprises 16 residues. CDR3 protein: CASSEHGVGPYTEAFF. The CDR3 DNA reads TGCGCCAGCAGTGAACACGGGGTGGGGCCATACACTGAAGCTTTCTTT.

Worth noting for this clonotype: Without the conserved terminal phenylalanine or tryptophan, this CDR3 likely stems from a read error. The DNA is left out, because the CDR3 cannot be placed on it with certainty; the CDR3 is given as TCRdb lists it. The chain has TRBV7-2 and TRBJ2-7; the table's TRBD2 call for D was not verified on the DNA. Both ends counted, the CDR3 spans 11 residues. Germline values: CDR1 SGHTA, CDR2 FQGNSA. CDR3 amino acids: CASSFGLAGVN.

The table lists this clonotype with many counts. This rearrangement joins TRBV20-1 to TRBJ2-7; the D gene is possibly TRBD2 (6 bases). Germline V gene lookup returns CDR1 DFQATT and CDR2 SNEGSKA (reference sequence). Trimming cost V 5 bases and J 6 bases, with 20 bases left between them. The CDR3 has 14 amino acids. The CDR3 sequence is CSAPRYGSFPEQYF. DNA for the CDR3: TGCAGTGCTCCGAGGTACGGGAGTTTTCCCGAGCAGTACTTC.

The V gene is TRBV7-9, the J gene TRBJ2-7; tentatively, D is TRBD1 or TRBD2 (5 bases each). Germline CDR1 is SEHNR and CDR2 is FQNEAQ (reference sequence). The CDR3 covers 12 residues. The germline V and J ends were trimmed by 10 bases and 7 bases, with 17 bases remaining between them. Here the CDR3 DNA reads TGTGCCATTCCGAGGGGCTCGGGGGAGCAGTACTTC. Protein product: CAIPRGSGEQYF.

This clonotype was seen a few times. The CDR3 nucleotides are TGTGCCAGCAGGTCGACAGGGCATGAGCAGTTCTTC. The encoded protein is CASRSTGHEQFF. The chain employs TRBV7-9 and TRBJ2-1, with 7 nucleotides matching TRBD1. With 6 bases clipped from V and 8 bases from J, the junction kept 4 bases outside the gene matches. Germline CDR1 is SEHNR and CDR2 is FQNEAQ (reference sequence). This CDR3 spans 12 amino acids.

This clonotype has at least ten counts. J is TRBJ1-2 and V is TRBV25-1; D remains unclear. This CDR3 has 12 residues. Trimming removed 6 bases from V and 1 base from J, with 6 bases in between. Germline lookup yields CDR1 MGHDK and CDR2 SYGVNS. The CDR3 protein is CASRANNYGYTF. The CDR3 coding sequence is TGTGCCAGCAGAGCCAATAACTATGGCTACACCTTC.

The rearrangement links TRBV2 to TRBJ2-7; unclear D gene. Deletions cut 2 bases from V and 3 bases from J, with 8 bases between. Per the germline V gene, CDR1 is SNHLY and CDR2 is FYNNEI. The CDR3 consists of 13 residues. DNA for the CDR3: TGTGCCAGCAGTGAAACTGGGGACTACGAGCAGTACTTC. It encodes CASSETGDYEQYF.

This clonotype was seen ten or more times. The CDR3 DNA reads TGTGCCAGCAGTTACTCCACAGATTCACCCCTCCACTTT. Its protein product is CASSYSTDSPLHF. This chain uses TRBV6-5 with TRBJ1-6; no definite D call. CDR1 MNHEY and CDR2 SVGAGI come from the germline V gene. This CDR3 is 13 amino acids long. The V end lost 0 bases, the J end lost 8 bases, and 5 bases lay between the germline ends.

J is TRBJ1-2 and V is TRBV15, with D uncertain. V lost 6 bases, J lost 2 bases, and 10 bases lay in between. Germline assignment: CDR1 LNHNV and CDR2 YYDKDF (reference sequence). The CDR3 is 13 residues long. The CDR3 sequence is CATRSDRNYGYTF. The CDR3 nucleotides read TGTGCCACCAGAAGTGACCGAAACTATGGCTACACCTTC.

This chain connects TRBV7-3 to TRBJ2-1; 13 bases fit TRBD2. The CDR3 sequence is 16 residues long. After removal of 5 bases from V and 6 bases from J, the junction contained 7 bases not matched to a gene. Germline V CDR1 and CDR2: SGHTA, FQGTGA. This CDR3 reads CASSPTGTSGTNEQFF. CDR3 sequence (DNA): TGTGCCAGCAGCCCGACCGGGACTAGCGGGACCAATGAGCAGTTCTTC. The variable domain in full, completed from reference TRBV7-3 and TRBJ2-1, reads GAGVSQTPSNKVTEKGKYVELRCDPISGHTALYWYRQSLGQGPEFLIYFQGTGAADDSGLPNDRFFAVRPEGSVSTLKIQRTERGDSAVYLCASSPTGTSGTNEQFFGPGTRLTVL.